This TCR beta chain is drawn from a study of CD8 T cells in Susac syndrome. There are 12 residues in the CDR3. V was cut by 6 bases and J by 2 bases, with 8 bases left in between. CD8+ and CD4+ T cells from blood underwent TCR beta sequencing, which was carried out in a high-throughput format. The multiple sclerosis control group was made up of treatment-naive patients with stable or active relapsing-remitting disease. TEMRA cells were FACS-enriched and CD8+ and CD4+ T cells negatively isolated. With random hexamers, reverse transcription was performed on about 0.5 to 1 ug of RNA. Multiplex PCR with immunoSEQ amplified the TCR beta CDR3 across 54 Vbeta and 13 Jbeta. Via MiXCR, TCRdb re-called the immunoSEQ multiplex PCR reads, giving one row per CDR3 protein. This table has about 140,000 distinct CDR3 sequences, roughly 95% appearing once.

Sequencing used CD4+ T cells from PBMCs. The sequence was obtained from a human donor with multiple sclerosis. V and J are TRBV12-3 or TRBV12-4 and TRBJ2-7, with a possible D match to TRBD1 (6 bases). This CDR3 reads CASSAGAYEQYF. The CDR3 DNA reads TGTGCCAGCAGCGCAGGGGCCTACGAGCAGTACTTC.